These T cell receptor beta chains were read from a single sample in a study of cytomegalovirus exposure and HLA in healthy donors. Sequenced by immunoSEQ multiplex PCR; TCRdb stores in-frame clones only, minus some. The sample has 150,000 to 250,000 clones; 79% are singletons. Sequencing input: PBMCs. These receptors were taken from a girl aged 5-17 years in good health and CMV-seropositive. Each CDR3 is given with its conserved first and last residue. D genes are given only for firm matches. Some rows have no size entry. The others give once, few or many, or a class for an expanded clone.

-	-	TRBJ1-1	TRBV7-2	14	CASSQTTGSTEAFF
-	-	TRBJ2-2	TRBV5-4	15	CASSLGAPGTGELFF
once	-	TRBJ2-5	TRBV10-3	12	CAISDGKETQYF
-	-	TRBJ1-1	TRBV18	13	CASSPSTDTEAFF
-	-	TRBJ2-1	TRBV27	15	CASSFSGSSYNEQFF
-	-	TRBJ2-3	TRBV6-1	13	CASRWLATDTQYF
-	-	TRBJ2-7	TRBV15	13	CATSRRETYEQYF
-	-	TRBJ2-2	TRBV5-8	16	CASSGPRAVYGGELFF
-	TRBD1	TRBJ2-7	TRBV7-9	14	CASSPPDRGYEQYF
-	TRBD1	TRBJ1-5	TRBV27	16	CASSLWSKGANQPQHF
-	TRBD1	TRBJ1-2	TRBV11-2	14	CASSLGDRVLGYTF
-	TRBD1	TRBJ2-5	TRBV5-1	16	CASSLGPTGAQETQYF
-	TRBD1	TRBJ2-7	TRBV6-1	13	CASTRTGGSEQYF
-	-	TRBJ2-1	TRBV5-1	14	CASSLQGRDNEQFF
-	TRBD1	TRBJ1-1	TRBV2	15	CASSDPRTGYTEAFF
-	TRBD1	TRBJ1-1	TRBV11-3	16	CASSLVWGRGQPEAFF
-	-	TRBJ2-7	TRBV11-3	13	CASGGRGLYEQYF
few	TRBD2	TRBJ2-2	TRBV5-4	13	CASSLSGARELFF
-	-	TRBJ2-7	TRBV5-1	15	CASSLPSDHSYEQYF
-	-	TRBJ1-1	TRBV30	12	CAWRIWTDEAFF
once	-	TRBJ2-7	TRBV7-9	15	CASAGKLRVGYEQYF
-	-	TRBJ1-4	TRBV5-4	14	CASSMDRWDEKLFF
-	TRBD2	TRBJ2-1	TRBV10-3	16	CAISGPSGGAANEQFF
-	TRBD1	TRBJ2-7	TRBV4-1	16	CASSQPGQGNSYEQYF
-	-	TRBJ2-6	TRBV4-2	17	CASSQDYGQTGANVLTF
-	TRBD1	TRBJ2-1	TRBV15	14	CATSRPDRVNEQFF
-	-	TRBJ2-2	TRBV7-7	14	CASSLGLLTGELFF
-	-	TRBJ1-5	TRBV7-2	15	CASSPGGMGNQPQHF
-	-	TRBJ1-5	TRBV10-1	13	CASSEYRDQPQHF
-	TRBD2	TRBJ2-2	TRBV29-1	17	CSALIGLAGATGGELFF
-	TRBD2	TRBJ2-5	TRBV5-8	16	CASSFGSSGVVETQYF
-	-	TRBJ2-7	TRBV27	13	CASGTDRPYEQYF
-	-	TRBJ1-1	TRBV18	13	CASGAGENTEAFF
-	TRBD1	TRBJ2-5	TRBV11-2	16	CASSVDRDNVGETQYF
-	TRBD1	TRBJ1-2	TRBV27	16	CASSPYTGGSNYGYTF
once	TRBD1	TRBJ1-4	TRBV14	18	CASSQAGRQGFTNEKLFF
-	-	TRBJ2-3	TRBV9	14	CASSPQQGTDTQYF
-	-	TRBJ2-5	TRBV11-3	14	CASGGWGSQETQYF
few	TRBD2	TRBJ2-5	TRBV10-3	14	CANSASGGGETQYF
-	-	TRBJ2-3	TRBV21-1	15	CASRSNRGGRDTQYF
-	TRBD1	TRBJ1-2	TRBV6-1	13	CASSATGGHGYTF
few	-	TRBJ1-1	TRBV7-6	14	CASSWGEEGTEAFF
-	TRBD2	TRBJ2-3	TRBV10-1	18	CASSEFSRLAGGQDTQYF
-	TRBD2	TRBJ2-3	TRBV10-1	16	CASSDEAGEYTDTQYF
-	-	TRBJ1-2	TRBV5-1	13	CASSQDRYYGYTF
-	TRBD1	TRBJ1-4	TRBV6-1	14	CASRPGTANEKLFF